This T cell receptor (beta chain) was sequenced for a study of identical twins (dated by TCRdb to the mid-2010s). General notes on the study: To test whether fetal clonotypes persist, this study deep-sequenced TCR alpha and beta repertoires from monozygotic twins, from unrelated adults of various ages, and from cord blood. To rule out contamination, the twin experiments were replicated at different times with different library preparation protocols. What the study reported, not specific to this receptor: Out-of-frame TCR alpha sharing in monozygotic twins was systematically underestimated by recombination models, whereas sharing between unrelated individuals was in agreement with the recombination models. Out-of-frame TCR alpha sequences shared between twins showed an excess of low generation-probability sequences compared with coincidental sharing between unrelated individuals. Invariant T cells such as MAIT and iNKT could partly confound zero-insertion analyses, although diverse VJ usage argued against such confounding for most clonotypes. Because the same donors could not be followed over many years, the conclusions relied on cross-sectional statistical analysis. A weaker excess of twin sharing was found in beta out-of-frame sequences because the signal-to-noise ratio was lowered by fewer shared sequences. Abundant cord blood beta clonotypes had fewer insertions, young adult naive repertoires showed a similar but weaker trend, and memory repertoires showed no such trend.

In its sample, this clonotype was seen many times. Its antigen is unknown. Base qualities are not recorded, but no much larger clone differs from it by a single base. Every donor was a healthy Caucasian. The study also sequenced three unrelated non-twin adults: a male aged 18 to 30, a male aged 50 to 59 and a female aged 50 to 59. Using Miltenyi CD45RO+ enrichment and human naive T-cell isolation kits, memory (CD45RO+) and naive T cells were isolated from PBMC. Libraries were built with 5' RACE. Sequenced on an Illumina HiSeq 2000. Template switching added a universal primer binding site, and the final cDNA carried a unique molecular identifier that allowed TCR cDNA molecules to be counted accurately. Specific primers in the conserved constant-segment region were used to synthesize first-strand cDNA for TCR alpha and beta chains. To control for contamination, every cDNA library carried two barcodes: a SMART-Mk sample barcode plus Illumina barcodes. Two successive PCR steps introduced TruSeq adapter sequences along with Illumina sample barcodes. The TCR alpha and beta cDNA libraries were sequenced on the Illumina HiSeq platform using custom primers. Turning to the authors' computational methods: Raw reads were processed with MiGEC to extract unique molecular identifiers, and MiXCR was used to determine CDR3 positions. Recombination models were inferred per individual with the repgenHMM and IGoR tools using an EM algorithm. Shared clonotypes were analyzed with the tcR package in R, and sharing was normalized by the product of cloneset sizes. Out-of-frame nonproductive sequences were analyzed to study raw recombination free of thymic and clonal selection effects. TCRdb cleaned the public reads at Q25 with fastp, built clones with MiXCR and kept in-frame beta chains. Rows with one shared CDR3 protein collapse into an entry with the most common genes and DNA. The V and J calls reflect TCRdb's pipeline rather than the authors' work. Recorded for this sample are hundreds of thousands of distinct CDR3 sequences; roughly 6.2% of them occurred a single time. The top ten clones comprise around 1.9% of the sample.

The clonotype was recovered from a man aged 18 to 30 in good health. Material: naive T cells sorted from blood. Per the publication, the cell subset or site label means: cells isolated with a human naive T-cell isolation kit.

The CDR3 protein sequence reads: CASSFDRYQPQHF. The nucleotide sequence is TGTGCCAGCAGCTTTGACAGATATCAGCCCCAGCATTTT. The rearrangement joined TRBV7-9 to TRBJ1-5, and the D gene may be TRBD1, 5 bases matching. The CDR3 holds 13 amino acids from the cysteine to the phenylalanine. Only the CDR3 region is kept as DNA, spanning 39 bases read in frame from base 1. V is clipped by 3 bases and J by 5 bases, and the sequence between their germline boundaries is 8 bases long. Sequences SEHNR (CDR1) and FQNEAQ (CDR2) are obtained from the germline V gene (reference sequence).